These T cell receptor beta chains were read from a single sample in a study of T-cell memory formation after mild COVID-19. TCRdb recomputed calls from the 5' RACE reads with MiXCR, one row per CDR3 protein. Here the sample spans 400,000 to 550,000 distinct CDR3 sequences, about 23% being singletons. Sequences were obtained from PBMCs or a T cell subset sorted from them (not recorded which). The origin of the receptors is an adult woman who had mild COVID-19 (a few samples of this study predate the infection). Cell type and time point are not known. The CDR3 runs from the conserved cysteine through the conserved F or W. A D gene is named only where the DNA matches it firmly. Some rows have no size entry. The others give once, few or many, or a class for an expanded clone.

V	D	J	size	DNA	CDR3
TRBV21-1	.	TRBJ2-7	.	TGTGCCAGCGCCTACCCGTCCGTGGACAACCCCTACGAGCAGTACTTC	CASAYPSVDNPYEQYF
TRBV4-2	.	TRBJ2-3	.	TGTGCCAGCAGCCAAGATCAGGCCACAGATACGCAGTATTTT	CASSQDQATDTQYF
TRBV7-2	TRBD2	TRBJ2-5	.	TGTGCCAGCAGCTTAGCCCACCCCAATAGCGGGAAAGGGATTCAAGAGACCCAGTACTTC	CASSLAHPNSGKGIQETQYF
TRBV6-5	.	TRBJ1-1	.	TGTGCCAGCACCGCGGGGCCCAACACTGAAGCTTTCTTT	CASTAGPNTEAFF
TRBV9	TRBD2	TRBJ2-5	.	TGTGCCAGCAGCAAGGAACTAGCGGGAGTGGTGGAGACCCAGTACTTC	CASSKELAGVVETQYF
TRBV6-5	.	TRBJ2-7	few	TGTGCCAGCAGTTACGCGGCAGGTCTAACCATCAAGGGCTACGAGCAGTACTTC	CASSYAAGLTIKGYEQYF
TRBV7-8	.	TRBJ2-3	few	TGTGCCAGCAGCTCTAGGGGTTTCAGGGTGAGGGGCACAGATACGCAGTATTTT	CASSSRGFRVRGTDTQYF
TRBV7-9	.	TRBJ2-7	few	TGTGCCAGCAGGTCGCAGAAGGGGGGCCGAACCTACGAGCAGTACTTC	CASRSQKGGRTYEQYF
TRBV7-2	.	TRBJ2-1	.	.	CASSSSELAGVWRVNEQFF
TRBV6-1	.	TRBJ2-7	.	TGTGCCAGCATCGACACCTACGAGCAGTACTTC	CASIDTYEQYF
TRBV4-1	.	TRBJ1-1	.	TGCGCCAGCAGCCAAGAGGTGGGGTCAGGCACTGAAGCTTTCTTT	CASSQEVGSGTEAFF
TRBV5-1	.	TRBJ2-1	few	TGCGCCAGCAGCTTAGCGGTCTCCTACAATGAGCAGTTCTTC	CASSLAVSYNEQFF
TRBV29-1	.	TRBJ2-2	few	TGCAGCGGGGCCGAGAGTTACACCGGGGAGCTGTTTTTT	CSGAESYTGELFF
TRBV11-2	TRBD2	TRBJ2-7	few	TGTGCCAGCAGCCCTAGCGGGGGGAACTACGAGCAGTACTTC	CASSPSGGNYEQYF
TRBV7-9	.	TRBJ2-1	many	TGTGCCAGCAGCTTTCAGAGCTCCTACAATGAGCAGTTCTTC	CASSFQSSYNEQFF
TRBV24-1	.	TRBJ1-1	.	TGTGCCACCAGTGTACCGGGACGGACTGAAGCTTTCTTT	CATSVPGRTEAFF
TRBV5-1	.	TRBJ2-7	few	TGCGCCAGCAGCTTGGACCCCGGGACGGCCTCCTACGAGCAGTACTTC	CASSLDPGTASYEQYF
TRBV30	.	TRBJ1-2	.	TGTGCCTGGATTTCCCCGGGACACCACTATGGCTACACCTTC	CAWISPGHHYGYTF
TRBV20-1	.	TRBJ2-1	.	TGCAGTGCTATGACCTACAACTCCTACAATGAGCAGTTCTTC	CSAMTYNSYNEQFF
TRBV3-1	.	TRBJ2-3	few	TGTGCCAGCAGCCAAGATGGTCTAGCAGGGGATACGCAGTATTTT	CASSQDGLAGDTQYF
TRBV10-3	.	TRBJ1-2	.	TGTGCCATCAGGGGAGACTATGGCTACACCTTC	CAIRGDYGYTF
TRBV29-1	TRBD1	TRBJ2-1	.	TGCAGCGTTGACGGCCTGGGACAGTATGCCCACAATGAGCAGTTCTTC	CSVDGLGQYAHNEQFF
TRBV7-7	TRBD2	TRBJ2-5	.	TGTGCTAGCGGGCCGGGACTAGCGGGAAACCAAGAGACCCAGTACTTC	CASGPGLAGNQETQYF
TRBV20-1	TRBD2	TRBJ2-1	few	TGCAGTGCTAGAGCAGCGGGAACCCCCACATGGCATGAGCAGTTCTTC	CSARAAGTPTWHEQFF
TRBV5-1	TRBD1	TRBJ2-7	few	TGCGCCAGCAGCTCCGGGGACAGGGGGCGAGACGAGCAGTACTTC	CASSSGDRGRDEQYF
TRBV20-1	.	TRBJ2-7	few	TGCAGCATGATAGCTGCGGGGGAGCAGTACTTC	CSMIAAGEQYF
TRBV5-5	.	TRBJ1-2	few	TGTGCCAGCAGCTTGGAACCGATCTCTCCCGGCTACACCTTC	CASSLEPISPGYTF
TRBV29-1	.	TRBJ2-7	few	TGCAGCGTTGGAGACAGGTATAAGCTTCGGTCCTACGAGCAGTACTTC	CSVGDRYKLRSYEQYF
TRBV5-1	.	TRBJ1-1	.	TGCGCCAGCAGCTTGGAGCTGACGGAGAACACTGAAGCTTTCTTT	CASSLELTENTEAFF
TRBV12-3/TRBV12-4	TRBD2	TRBJ2-1	few	TGTGCCAGCAGTCCGACTAGCGGGAGGGCCAATGAGCAGTTCTTC	CASSPTSGRANEQFF
TRBV3-1	.	TRBJ2-3	.	TGTGCCAGCAGCCAAGGTCAGCTTAGCACAGATACGCAGTATTTT	CASSQGQLSTDTQYF
TRBV21-1	.	TRBJ2-1	few	TGTGCCAGCACCTCGATGAGACTAGGAGTCTTC	CASTSMRLGVF
TRBV5-1	TRBD2	TRBJ2-5	.	TGCGCCAGTAGAAGGAGCGGGGGGCCTCCCGAGACCCAGTACTTC	CASRRSGGPPETQYF
TRBV5-1	.	TRBJ1-1	.	TGCGCCAGCAGCTTAACCGGGGGGCAGGGGCACACTGAAGCTTTCTTT	CASSLTGGQGHTEAFF
TRBV12-3/TRBV12-4	.	TRBJ2-6	.	TGTGCCAGCAGTTTTAGCGTGGGAGGTACTGGGGCCAACGTCCTGACTTTC	CASSFSVGGTGANVLTF
TRBV7-2	TRBD1	TRBJ1-2	.	TGTGCCAGCAGCTGGACACGTCCGGGACAGAGAGCCCTCGTTCCCTATGGCTACACCTTC	CASSWTRPGQRALVPYGYTF